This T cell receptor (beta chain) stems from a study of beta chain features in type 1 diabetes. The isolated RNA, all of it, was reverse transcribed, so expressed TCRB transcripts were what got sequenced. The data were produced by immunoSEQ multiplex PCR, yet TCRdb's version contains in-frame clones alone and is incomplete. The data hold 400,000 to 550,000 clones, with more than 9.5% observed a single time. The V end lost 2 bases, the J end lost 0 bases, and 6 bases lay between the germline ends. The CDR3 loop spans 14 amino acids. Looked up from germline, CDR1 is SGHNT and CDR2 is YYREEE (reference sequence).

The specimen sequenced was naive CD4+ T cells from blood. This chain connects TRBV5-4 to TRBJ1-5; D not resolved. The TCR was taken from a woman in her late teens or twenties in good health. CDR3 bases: TGTGCCAGCAGCTTAATGCCTAGCAATCAGCCCCAGCATTTT. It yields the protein CASSLMPSNQPQHF.